These T cell receptor beta chains were read from a single sample in a study of cytotoxic CD8 clonotypes in ibrutinib-treated CLL. Here immunoSEQ multiplex PCR was the method, and the copy in TCRdb shows in-frame clones only, minus some. In the table there are about 160,000 clones, around nine tenths of which are singletons. Sequencing used PBMCs, obtained at disease progression, from a patient treated with ibrutinib. The receptors originated from a human donor with chronic lymphocytic leukemia. The CDR3 runs from the conserved cysteine through the conserved F or W. D genes are given only for firm matches. A clone size is listed for some rows: how often the clone was seen (once, few, many), or a class if it is expanded.

v_gene,d_gene,j_gene,abundance,CDR3aa,CDR3nt
TRBV19,NA,TRBJ2-1,NA,CASSIGIYEQFF,TGTGCCAGTAGTATCGGTATCTATGAGCAGTTCTTC
TRBV7-3,NA,TRBJ2-7,NA,CASSLNRGVHEQYF,TGTGCCAGCAGCTTAAACCGAGGGGTCCACGAGCAGTACTTC
TRBV19,NA,TRBJ2-1,NA,CASTLGRGTPGQFF,TGTGCCAGTACCCTAGGGAGGGGGACCCCGGGGCAGTTCTTC
TRBV10-2,TRBD1,TRBJ1-1,NA,CASSRQGVVITEAFF,TGCGCCAGCAGTAGACAGGGTGTGGTCATAACTGAAGCTTTCTTT
TRBV4-3,TRBD2,TRBJ2-3,NA,CASSVNPGLAGPSTDTQYF,TGCGCCAGCAGCGTTAATCCGGGACTAGCGGGACCAAGCACAGATACGCAGTATTTT
TRBV21-1,NA,TRBJ1-5,NA,CASSPRGDSNQPQHF,TGTGCCAGCAGCCCCAGGGGTGATAGCAATCAGCCCCAGCATTTT
TRBV10-1,NA,TRBJ2-2,NA,CASAINTGELFF,TGCGCCAGCGCTATTAACACCGGGGAGCTGTTTTTT
TRBV5-6,NA,TRBJ1-5,NA,CASSLNRVGNQPQHF,TGTGCCAGCAGCTTGAACAGGGTGGGCAATCAGCCCCAGCATTTT
TRBV5-1,NA,TRBJ2-7,NA,CASSLGWGQKAYEQYF,TGCGCCAGCAGCTTGGGCTGGGGCCAGAAGGCCTACGAGCAGTACTTC
TRBV7-9,NA,TRBJ1-3,NA,CASSRWSGSPGNTIYF,TGTGCCAGCAGCCGGTGGTCAGGGTCGCCTGGAAACACCATATATTTT
TRBV9,TRBD2,TRBJ2-1,NA,CASSVDPGGSYNEQFF,TGTGCCAGCAGCGTAGACCCGGGAGGATCCTACAATGAGCAGTTCTTC
TRBV4-2,TRBD2,TRBJ2-3,NA,CASSQEGLHASGGDTDTQYF,TGTGCCAGCAGCCAAGAAGGTCTTCACGCTAGCGGGGGAGACACAGATACGCAGTATTTT
TRBV28,TRBD1,TRBJ1-1,once,CASSLDRGFEAFF,TGTGCCAGCAGTCTGGACAGGGGGTTTGAAGCTTTCTTT